These 18 T cell receptor beta chains were all obtained from the same sample, sequenced in a study of shared clonotypes between healthy human individuals. Data came from immunoSEQ multiplex PCR; TCRdb stores just in-frame clones and leaves some out. The sample includes millions of clones, around nine tenths of them seen just once. Sample: naive CD4+ T cells sorted from blood. Subset of the sample: CD45RA+ positively selected. The receptors come from a man younger than 35 in good health.

CDR3 bases: TGTGCCAGCTCACCAATGCCAGGGGGCACCGGGGAGCTGTTTTTT. Protein product: CASSPMPGGTGELFF. This rearrangement joins TRBV18 to TRBJ2-2; 7 bases fit TRBD1. This CDR3 region has 15 residues. Germline CDR1 is KGHSH and CDR2 is LQKENI. The ends lost 2 bases at V and 4 bases at J; junction bases unmatched: 4.

This CDR3 is CASSGWGPYTEAFF. CDR3 bases: TGTGCCAGCAGCGGGTGGGGTCCGTACACTGAAGCTTTCTTT. The chain uses TRBV25-1 and TRBJ1-1; D uncertain. The CDR3 has 14 amino acids. With 6 bases removed from V and 3 bases from J, the gap between germline ends came to 14 bases. Looked up from germline, CDR1 is MGHDK and CDR2 is SYGVNS.

The chain couples TRBV28 to TRBJ1-2, with no clear D. This CDR3 spans 13 amino acids. Germline-derived CDR1 and CDR2 are MDHEN and SYDVKM. V was pared by 5 bases and J by 5 bases, with 12 bases between. The CDR3 reads CASSLGDLYGYTF. In DNA form, the CDR3 reads TGTGCCAGCAGTCTCGGCGACCTTTATGGCTACACCTTC.

J is TRBJ2-4 and V is TRBV11-2; no clear D. The germline V gene encodes CDR1 SGHAT and CDR2 FQNNGV. This CDR3 comprises 17 residues. The V end lost 3 bases, the J end lost 0 bases, and 15 bases lay between the germline ends. CDR3 amino acids: CASSFRFFGRAKNIQYF. CDR3 nucleotide sequence: TGTGCCAGCAGCTTTCGGTTCTTTGGCCGAGCCAAAAACATTCAGTACTTC.

This chain joins TRBV10-3 and TRBJ2-7; TRBD2 is a possible D gene (6 bases). The CDR3 contains 14 residues. CDR1 is ENHRY and CDR2 is SYGVKD in the germline V gene. Trimming took 3 bases from V and 0 from J, leaving 9 bases between them. CDR3 region: CAISDGGTSYEQYF. CDR3 bases: TGTGCCATCAGTGACGGGGGAACCTCCTACGAGCAGTACTTC.

In the case of this clone: The sample contains more than one DNA sequence encoding this CDR3. This chain links TRBV30 with TRBJ1-4; D might be TRBD1 (5 bases). This CDR3 contains 14 residues. V gave up 2 bases and J gave up 0 bases, with 7 bases separating them. CDR1 is GTSNPN, CDR2 SVGIG, per germline (reference sequence). In nucleotides, the CDR3 is TGTGCCTGGAGTACAGGCGCAACTAATGAAAAACTGTTTTTT. This gives the protein CAWSTGATNEKLFF. Combining the CDR3 with reference TRBV30 and TRBJ1-4 gives the whole variable domain SQTIHQWPATLVQPVGSPLSLECTVEGTSNPNLYWYRQAAGRGLQLLFYSVGIGQISSEVPQNLSASRPQDRQFILSSKKLLLSDSGFYLCAWSTGATNEKLFFGSGTQLSVL.

The CDR3 bases are TGTGCCAGCAGCCCGTTCGCGGGGAAGACAGATACGCAGTATTTT. It codes for CASSPFAGKTDTQYF. This chain connects TRBV6-6 to TRBJ2-3, with D perhaps matching TRBD2 (6 bases). The CDR3 has 15 residues. Trimming stripped 6 bases from V and 3 bases from J, with 16 bases between. Germline CDR1 reads MNHNY; CDR2 reads SVGAGI (reference sequence).

This clone was found once. The V call is TRBV5-6, the J call TRBJ2-3; the D call may be TRBD1 or TRBD2 (5 bases each). V was pared by 4 bases and J by 1 base, with 13 bases between. CDR3 size: 15 residues. Germline-derived CDR1 and CDR2 are SGHDT and YYEEEE. The CDR3 region has the DNA TGTGCCAGCAGCCTCCGGGACCGCCGCACAGATACGCAGTATTTT. Residues: CASSLRDRRTDTQYF. The full variable domain, its missing parts supplied by reference TRBV5-6 and TRBJ2-3, is DAGVTQSPTHLIKTRGQQVTLRCSPKSGHDTVSWYQQALGQGPQFIFQYYEEEERQRGNFPDRFSGHQFPNYSSELNVNALLLGDSALYLCASSLRDRRTDTQYFGPGTRLTVL.

The table lists this clone with a count of one. V usage is TRBV27 and J usage is TRBJ2-5, with 9 bases that match TRBD2. The CDR3 contains 15 residues. Germline CDR1 and CDR2: MNHEY and SMNVEV (reference sequence). The V gene end was trimmed by 2 bases and the J gene end by 5 bases; junction bases not matched to a gene: 6. CDR3 amino acids: CASSLGLAGMETQYF. The CDR3 DNA reads as TGTGCCAGCAGTTTAGGGCTAGCGGGAATGGAGACCCAGTACTTC.

This clone was counted a single time. The chain carries TRBV5-4 and TRBJ2-5; 11 nucleotides agree with TRBD2. CDR1 and CDR2 (germline): SGHNT, YYREEE (reference sequence). This CDR3 region has 15 residues. The V and J ends lost 1 base and 5 bases, in that order; junction bases with no gene match: 4. In nucleotides, the CDR3 is TGTGCCAGCAGCTTGATAGCGGGGGGGATGGAGACCCAGTACTTC. It translates to CASSLIAGGMETQYF.

The chain couples TRBV18 to TRBJ2-3; D possibly uses TRBD1 or TRBD2 (5 bases each). The CDR3 has 15 residues. Per germline, CDR1 KGHSH and CDR2 LQKENI. The germline V and J ends were trimmed by 2 bases and 2 bases, with 11 bases remaining between them. The CDR3 nucleotides are TGTGCCAGCTCACCAATTGACGGGGCCACAGATACGCAGTATTTT. Its protein is CASSPIDGATDTQYF. Drawing the rest from reference TRBV18 and TRBJ2-3, the complete variable domain is NAGVMQNPRHLVRRRGQEARLRCSPMKGHSHVYWYRQLPEEGLKFMVYLQKENIIDESGMPKERFSAEFPKEGPSILRIQQVVRGDSAAYFCASSPIDGATDTQYFGPGTRLTVL.

The gene calls are TRBV10-3 and TRBJ1-2; perhaps TRBD1 as D (6 bases). Trimming pared 7 bases from V and 1 base from J, leaving 10 bases between. CDR1 is ENHRY and CDR2 is SYGVKD in the germline V gene. This CDR3 has 13 amino acids. CDR3 nucleotides: TGTGCCATCACCCCGGACAGTAACTATGGCTACACCTTC. Its protein is CAITPDSNYGYTF.

The chain carries TRBV18 and TRBJ2-2; unclear D gene. CDR1 and CDR2 (germline): KGHSH, LQKENI. The CDR3 spans 14 residues. The V gene lost 2 bases and the J gene lost 5 bases, with 9 bases spanning the gap. The CDR3 nucleotides are TGTGCCAGCTCACCAATGGATTATACCGGGGAGCTGTTTTTT. This gives the protein CASSPMDYTGELFF.

This chain joins TRBV12-5 and TRBJ2-5; 9 bases match TRBD1. Losses at the gene ends were 5 bases for V and 6 bases for J; bases not matched to a gene: 7. Looked up from germline, CDR1 is LGHNT and CDR2 is FRNRAP. The CDR3 runs 14 residues. CDR3 sequence (DNA): TGTGCTAGTGGTACAGGGGGCGGTAAGCAGACCCAGTACTTC. Translating it yields CASGTGGGKQTQYF.

This chain links TRBV4-3 with TRBJ2-3; maybe TRBD2 (5 bases). V lost 0 bases, J lost 0 bases, and 10 bases lay in between. The CDR3 is made up of 16 amino acids. Germline CDR1 LGHNA, CDR2 YSLEER. CDR3 sequence (DNA): TGCGCCAGCAGCCAAGATTTTGGACTGAGCACAGATACGCAGTATTTT. Translated, it gives CASSQDFGLSTDTQYF.

In this sample, this clone turned up once. The V and J genes are TRBV7-2 and TRBJ2-7; possibly TRBD2 for D (5 bases). The CDR3 runs to 16 residues. In germline, CDR1 is SGHTA, CDR2 FQGNSA. V was trimmed by 3 bases and J by 2 bases, leaving 17 bases between them. In DNA, the CDR3 is TGTGCCAGCAGCTTGGGGTCGGGCGGGCGGACCTACGAGCAGTACTTC. As protein: CASSLGSGGRTYEQYF.

With respect to this clone: This same CDR3 is encoded by further DNA sequences in the sample. The chain has TRBV6-1 and TRBJ2-2; possibly TRBD1 or TRBD2 for D (5 bases each). Germline assignment: CDR1 MNHNS and CDR2 SASEGT. Between the trimmed V and J ends, which lost 2 bases and 1 base, there was a span of 8 bases. The CDR3 spans 15 residues. The CDR3 reads CASSERGRNTGELFF. CDR3 nucleotide sequence: TGTGCCAGCAGTGAACGGGGCCGGAACACCGGGGAGCTGTTTTTT.

The rearrangement links TRBV10-1 to TRBJ1-6; D may be TRBD1 (6 bases). CDR3 size: 16 residues. The germline V gene has CDR1 WNHNN and CDR2 SYGVQD (reference sequence). V was trimmed by 7 bases and J by 2 bases, leaving 15 bases between them. The CDR3 DNA reads TGCGCCAGCACCCGAGAGGGGGTACCCTATAATTCACCCCTCCACTTT. This encodes CASTREGVPYNSPLHF.